The 20 T cell receptor beta chains presented below share a single source sample, sequenced in a study of T cell responses to AZD1222 COVID-19 vaccine. Some clones are missing from TCRdb's copy, which holds only in-frame ones; the method was immunoSEQ multiplex PCR. The sample gives about 140,000 clones, over 85% of which show up once; around 5.1% is in the top ten. Sequenced material: peripheral blood, taken on day 0 of AZD1222 vaccination. Every receptor here comes from an adult in good health.

The chain is built from TRBV20-1 and TRBJ1-1; 7 bases map to TRBD1. V was pared by 4 bases and J by 8 bases, with 4 bases of the junction left unmatched. Germline-derived CDR1 and CDR2 are DFQATT and SNEGSKA (reference sequence). The CDR3 contains 11 residues. CDR3 nucleotides: TGCAGTGCTAAACAGGGGCTGGAAGCTTTCTTT. Its protein is CSAKQGLEAFF.

The CDR3 DNA follows: TGTGCCACCAGAGCAGGGACTGAAGCTTTCTTT. Its protein is CATRAGTEAFF. V is TRBV24-1 and J is TRBJ1-1; D perhaps matches TRBD1 (5 bases). V was cut by 7 bases and J by 5 bases, with 7 bases left in between. Germline loops: CDR1 KGHDR, CDR2 SFDVKD. There are 11 residues in the CDR3.

This clone was detected only once. V gene TRBV11-2 combines with J gene TRBJ1-3; D ambiguous. Trimming shortened V by 5 bases and J by 4 bases, and 15 bases separated the two germline ends. The V gene's germline CDR1 is SGHAT and CDR2 FQNNGV. The CDR3 runs to 15 residues. In nucleotides, the CDR3 is TGTGCCAGCAGCCCTCCGGGGAGGGAGGGAAACACCATATATTTT. As protein: CASSPPGREGNTIYF.

The chain uses TRBV5-4 and TRBJ2-1; no reliable D call. V was clipped by 2 bases and J by 7 bases, with 4 bases between them. The CDR3 runs 11 residues. The germline CDR1 and CDR2 sequences are SGHNT and YYREEE (reference sequence). CDR3: CASSFRNEQFF. DNA of the CDR3: TGTGCCAGCAGCTTTCGTAATGAGCAGTTCTTC.

This clone was counted once. Here the CDR3 DNA reads TGCGCCAGGGAACAGGGTGGAAGTGAAAAACTGTTTTTT. Translated: CAREQGGSEKLFF. The chain combines TRBV5-1 with TRBJ1-4; D may be TRBD1 (6 bases). Per germline, CDR1 SGHRS and CDR2 YFSETQ. The CDR3 has 13 amino acids. The germline V and J ends were trimmed by 8 bases and 7 bases, with 15 bases remaining between them.

This clone was observed a handful of times. The CDR3 region is CAISSGPNMNTEAFF. The CDR3 nucleotides read TGTGCCATCAGTTCGGGACCTAACATGAACACTGAAGCTTTCTTT. The rearrangement links TRBV10-3 to TRBJ1-1, with D tentatively TRBD1 (5 bases). The length of the CDR3 is 15 residues. CDR1 is ENHRY, CDR2 SYGVKD, per germline. The V and J ends lost 5 bases and 0 bases respectively, with 13 bases between them.

The chain recombines TRBV5-1 with TRBJ1-2; unclear D gene. Trimming shortened V by 4 bases and J by 4 bases, and 20 bases separated the two germline ends. CDR3 length: 16 amino acids. From germline, CDR1 is SGHRS and CDR2 YFSETQ. Here the CDR3 reads CASSGEGGDKPYGYTF. The DNA of the CDR3 is TGCGCCAGCAGCGGAGAAGGAGGAGATAAACCCTATGGCTACACCTTC. Supplemented by reference TRBV5-1 and TRBJ1-2, the full variable domain reads KAGVTQTPRYLIKTRGQQVTLSCSPISGHRSVSWYQQTPGQGLQFLFEYFSETQRNKGNFPGRFSGRQFSNSRSEMNVSTLELGDSALYLCASSGEGGDKPYGYTFGSGTRLTVV.

V gene TRBV25-1 combines with J gene TRBJ2-7; D not certain. The CDR3 has 11 amino acids. V was shortened by 4 bases and J by 3 bases, with 4 bases between the two germline ends. Germline CDR1 and CDR2: MGHDK and SYGVNS. The CDR3 reads CASSGIYEQYF. The CDR3 nucleotides are TGTGCCAGCAGTGGAATCTACGAGCAGTACTTC.

This clone appeared once. The gene calls are TRBV9 and TRBJ2-1, with D maybe TRBD2 (7 bases). In germline, CDR1 is SGDLS, CDR2 YYNGEE. The CDR3 has 19 residues. V was trimmed by 1 base and J by 8 bases, leaving 28 bases between them. CDR3 coding DNA: TGTGCCAGCAGCGTAATGGAAGGGGACACTAGCGCGGCTCGGGATGAGCAGTTCTTC. Translated: CASSVMEGDTSAARDEQFF. The full variable domain, completed using reference TRBV9 and TRBJ2-1, is DSGVTQTPKHLITATGQRVTLRCSPRSGDLSVYWYQQSLDQGLQFLIQYYNGEERAKGNILERFSAQQFPDLHSELNLSSLELGDSALYFCASSVMEGDTSAARDEQFFGPGTRLTVL.

Many counts were recorded for this clone. The rearrangement joins TRBV4-1 to TRBJ2-1; TRBD1 aligns across 11 bases. The CDR3 is 12 residues long. Per the germline V gene, CDR1 is MGHRA and CDR2 is YSYEKL. J gave up 14 bases and V 4 bases, and 4 bases lay outside the gene matches. CDR3 DNA: TGCGCCAGCAGCCGGGACAGGGGGATCGAGTTCTTC. Translated, it gives CASSRDRGIEFF.

The chain links TRBV15 to TRBJ1-2, with 8 bases fitting TRBD1. Trimming at V came to 6 bases and at J to 8 bases, leaving 8 bases not matched to a gene. The germline CDR1 and CDR2 sequences are LNHNV and YYDKDF (reference sequence). The length of the CDR3 is 13 residues. The CDR3 loop is CATRTGAERGYTF. The CDR3 coding sequence is TGTGCCACCAGGACAGGGGCAGAGCGGGGCTACACCTTC.

V is TRBV3-1 (or the pseudogene TRBV3-2) and J is TRBJ2-7; either TRBD1 or TRBD2 may fit D (6 bases each). This CDR3 has 15 residues. Trimming cost V 3 bases and J 4 bases, with 16 bases left between them. Germline V gene sequence: CDR1 LGHDT, CDR2 YNNKEL (reference sequence). CDR3 sequence reads: CASSQSPRGGYEQYF. The CDR3 DNA follows: TGTGCCAGCAGCCAGTCTCCACGAGGGGGGTACGAGCAGTACTTC.

The chain employs TRBV14 and TRBJ1-1; tentative D call: TRBD1 (6 bases). The ends were cut back, 0 bases at V and 2 bases at J, with 10 bases in the middle. This CDR3 contains 15 residues. Germline V gene sequence: CDR1 SGHDN, CDR2 FVKESK. The CDR3, as DNA: TGTGCCAGCAGCCAAGATGGGGGGGCCAACACTGAAGCTTTCTTT. Amino acids: CASSQDGGANTEAFF.

In this sample, this clone turned up once. The rearrangement uses TRBV27 and TRBJ2-1; D call uncertain. V was shortened by 4 bases and J by 0 bases, with 22 bases between the two germline ends. The CDR3 loop spans 19 amino acids. Germline V gene sequence: CDR1 MNHEY, CDR2 SMNVEV (reference sequence). The DNA for the CDR3 is TGTGCCAGCAGTTCCTCCGGCCTGGCATACCGAAGCTCCTACAATGAGCAGTTCTTC. Translation gives CASSSSGLAYRSSYNEQFF.

V is TRBV7-2 and J is TRBJ1-6, with D uncertain. Per the germline V gene, CDR1 is SGHTA and CDR2 is FQGNSA. V was cut by 2 bases and J by 7 bases, with 18 bases left in between. This CDR3 has 17 residues. CDR3 DNA sequence: TGTGCCAGCAGCTTATCGCCGAGGCCTGGGGAAAATTCACCCCTCCACTTT. This codes for CASSLSPRPGENSPLHF.

The rearrangement links TRBV18 to TRBJ1-1; 9 bases align to TRBD1. The junction had 6 bases not matched to a gene; V was cut back by 3 bases and J by 4 bases. The CDR3 runs to 15 residues. CDR1 is KGHSH and CDR2 is LQKENI in the germline V gene. CDR3 loop: CASSPGTGMGTEAFF. CDR3 in DNA: TGTGCCAGCTCACCCGGGACAGGGATGGGCACTGAAGCTTTCTTT.

The CDR3 loop is CASTRGTGTGGGYTF. The CDR3 nucleotides read TGCGCCAGCACCCGAGGGACTGGGACAGGGGGCGGCTACACCTTC. The chain is built from TRBV5-1 and TRBJ1-2; 12 nucleotides align to TRBD1. The V segment lost 6 bases and the J segment 8 bases; nucleotides outside the gene matches: 11. In germline, CDR1 is SGHRS, CDR2 YFSETQ. This CDR3 is built from 15 residues.

The J gene is TRBJ2-7, the V gene TRBV29-1; 8 positions match TRBD2. In germline, CDR1 is SQVTM, CDR2 ANQGSEA. This CDR3 spans 16 amino acids. Unmatched junction bases numbered 9, after V lost 2 bases and J lost 0 bases. The CDR3 sequence is CSVENSRGGISYEQYF. The CDR3, as DNA: TGCAGCGTTGAAAATAGTCGCGGGGGGATCTCCTACGAGCAGTACTTC.

The chain uses TRBV7-2 and TRBJ1-5; D call uncertain. Germline V gene sequence: CDR1 SGHTA, CDR2 FQGNSA. Deletions cut 2 bases from V and 1 base from J, with 6 bases between. This CDR3 has 14 amino acids. CDR3 amino acids: CASSLLGSNQPQHF. In DNA form, the CDR3 reads TGTGCCAGCAGCTTATTGGGGAGCAATCAGCCCCAGCATTTT.

J is TRBJ2-3 and V is TRBV18; 7 bases are a match to TRBD1. The germline V gene has CDR1 KGHSH and CDR2 LQKENI. With 8 bases clipped from V and 2 bases from J, the junction kept 13 bases outside the gene matches. The CDR3 loop spans 16 amino acids. CDR3 protein: CASDIEGAGITDTQYF. The CDR3 DNA is TGTGCCAGCGACATCGAGGGGGCCGGAATCACAGATACGCAGTATTTT.